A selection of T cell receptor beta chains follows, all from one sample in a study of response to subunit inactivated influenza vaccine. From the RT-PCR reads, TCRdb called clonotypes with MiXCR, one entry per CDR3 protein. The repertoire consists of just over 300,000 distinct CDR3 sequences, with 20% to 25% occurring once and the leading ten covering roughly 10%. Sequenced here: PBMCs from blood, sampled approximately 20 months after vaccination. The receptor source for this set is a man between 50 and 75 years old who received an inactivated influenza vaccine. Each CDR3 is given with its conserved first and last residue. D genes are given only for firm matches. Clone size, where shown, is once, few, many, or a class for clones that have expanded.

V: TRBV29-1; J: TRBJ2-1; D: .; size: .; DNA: TGCAGCGTCCGCAGGGAAAGGTTGATCGGTGAGCAGTTCTTC; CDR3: CSVRRERLIGEQFF
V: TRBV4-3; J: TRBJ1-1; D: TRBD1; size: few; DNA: TGCGCCAGCAGGGCCGGGACAGCGAACACTGAAGCTTTCTTT; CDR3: CASRAGTANTEAFF
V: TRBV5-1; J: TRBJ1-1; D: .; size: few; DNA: TGCGCCAGCAGCTCAGGGGTAAACACTGAAGCTTTCTTT; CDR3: CASSSGVNTEAFF
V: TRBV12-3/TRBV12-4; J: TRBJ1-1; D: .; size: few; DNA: TGTGCCAGCAGTTTAGGGGTAACGGCTTTCTTT; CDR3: CASSLGVTAFF
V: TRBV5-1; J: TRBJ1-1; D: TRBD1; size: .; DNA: TGCGCCAGCAGCTTTGGTGGGACAGGGAGGGCTGAAGCTTTCTTT; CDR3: CASSFGGTGRAEAFF
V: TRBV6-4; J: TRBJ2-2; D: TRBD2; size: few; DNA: TGTGCCAGCAGTGACTCGCCTAGCGGGAGTTTTTTCACCGGGGAGCTGTTTTTT; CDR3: CASSDSPSGSFFTGELFF
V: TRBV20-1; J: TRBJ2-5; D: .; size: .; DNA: TGCAGTGCTAGAGAGGCGGGGCCAGAGACTCAGTACTTC; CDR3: CSAREAGPETQYF
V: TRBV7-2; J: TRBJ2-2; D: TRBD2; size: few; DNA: TGTGCCAGCAGCTTAGTGGGACTAGCGGGAGTACCCGGGGAGCTGTTTTTT; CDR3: CASSLVGLAGVPGELFF
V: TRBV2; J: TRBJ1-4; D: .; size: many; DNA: TGTGCCAGCAGTGCTTACGGAGCAACTAATGAAAAACTGTTTTTT; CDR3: CASSAYGATNEKLFF
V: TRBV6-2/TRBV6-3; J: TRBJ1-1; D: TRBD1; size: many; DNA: TGTGCCAGCAGGCCGGACAGGAGACACGCTTTCTTT; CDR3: CASRPDRRHAFF
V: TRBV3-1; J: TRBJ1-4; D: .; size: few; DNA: TGTGCCAGCAGCCAAGGTGTCAGGGGAGGGAATGAAAAACTGTTTTTT; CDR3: CASSQGVRGGNEKLFF
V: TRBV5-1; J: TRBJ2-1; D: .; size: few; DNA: TGCGCCACTCGCCTCGGTGGGGGGATCTATGAGCAGTTCTTC; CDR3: CATRLGGGIYEQFF
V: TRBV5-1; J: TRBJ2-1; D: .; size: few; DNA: TGCGCCAGCAGCTCCGAACCCGGATCCTACAATGAGCAGTTCTTC; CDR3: CASSSEPGSYNEQFF
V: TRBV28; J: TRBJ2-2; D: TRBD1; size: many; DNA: TGTGCCACCTCGGGACAGGGGTACACCGGGGAGCTGTTTTTT; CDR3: CATSGQGYTGELFF
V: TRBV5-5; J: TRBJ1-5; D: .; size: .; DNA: TGTGCCAGCAGCTTGGGAGTCTTTCAGCCCCAGCATTTT; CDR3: CASSLGVFQPQHF
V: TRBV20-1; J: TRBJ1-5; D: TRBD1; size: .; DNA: TGCAGTGCGAGTACCGGGACAGGGAAACAGCCCCAGCATTTT; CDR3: CSASTGTGKQPQHF
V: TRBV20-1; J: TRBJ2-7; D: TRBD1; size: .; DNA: TGCAGTGCTTATAACCGGGACAGACTATACGAGCAGTACTTC; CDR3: CSAYNRDRLYEQYF
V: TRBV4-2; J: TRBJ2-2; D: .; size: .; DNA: TGTGCCAGCAGCCAAGTAGGGCAGTTAGGCGCCGGGGAGCTGTTTTTT; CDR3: CASSQVGQLGAGELFF
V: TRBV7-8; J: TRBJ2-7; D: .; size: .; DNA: TGTGCCAGCAGCTTTGGACGGTTCACCTACGAGCAGTACTTC; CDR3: CASSFGRFTYEQYF
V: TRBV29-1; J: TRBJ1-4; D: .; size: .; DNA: TGCAGCGTTGGTTTGGGTACTAATGAAAAACTGTTTTTT; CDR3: CSVGLGTNEKLFF